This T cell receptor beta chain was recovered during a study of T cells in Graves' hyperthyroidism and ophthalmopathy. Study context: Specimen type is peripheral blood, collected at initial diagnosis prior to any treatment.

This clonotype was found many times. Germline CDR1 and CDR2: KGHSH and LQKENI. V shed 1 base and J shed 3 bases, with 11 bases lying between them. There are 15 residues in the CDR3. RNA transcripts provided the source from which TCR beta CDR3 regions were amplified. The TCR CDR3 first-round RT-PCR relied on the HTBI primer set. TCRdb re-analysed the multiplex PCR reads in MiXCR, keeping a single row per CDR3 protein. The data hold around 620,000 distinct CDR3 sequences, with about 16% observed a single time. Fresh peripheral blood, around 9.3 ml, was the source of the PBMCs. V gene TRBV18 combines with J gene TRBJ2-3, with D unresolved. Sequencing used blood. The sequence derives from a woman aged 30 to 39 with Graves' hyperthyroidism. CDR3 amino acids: CASSPRAVGTDTQYF. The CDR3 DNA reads TGTGCCAGCTCACCACGGGCTGTCGGGACAGATACGCAGTATTTT.